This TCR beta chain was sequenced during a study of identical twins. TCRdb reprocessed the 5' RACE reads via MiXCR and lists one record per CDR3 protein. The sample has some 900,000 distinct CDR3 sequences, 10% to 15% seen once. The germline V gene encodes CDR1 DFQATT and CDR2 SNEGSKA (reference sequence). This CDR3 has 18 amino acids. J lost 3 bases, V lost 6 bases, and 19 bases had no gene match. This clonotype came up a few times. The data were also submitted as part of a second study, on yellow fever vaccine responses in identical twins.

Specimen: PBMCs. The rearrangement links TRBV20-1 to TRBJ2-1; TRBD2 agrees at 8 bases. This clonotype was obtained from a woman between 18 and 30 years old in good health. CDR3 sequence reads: CSARLWEVGLAGYNEQFF. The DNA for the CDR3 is TGCAGTGCCAGACTTTGGGAAGTAGGGCTAGCGGGCTACAATGAGCAGTTCTTC.